This TCR beta chain was profiled in a study of cytomegalovirus exposure and HLA in healthy donors listed by TCRdb under 2017. In terms of the full investigation: In an earlier analysis of some 550 of the donors, around 290 Gb of sequence data and roughly 100 million unique TCR beta sequences from roughly 180 million T cells were reported. A handful of DR-DQ haplotypes were handled as single units for association and clustering because linkage in the cohort was strong. Using immunosequencing, the study profiled T cell repertoires from 500 to 800 subjects and related those repertoires to cytomegalovirus serostatus. A later analysis re-examined previously published TCR beta repertoires from over 500 donors and added high-resolution HLA genotyping to investigate patterns of TCR occurrence. Class I and class II HLA loci were covered by the typing at four-digit resolution. The study combined high-throughput TCR immunosequencing, statistical association of individual TCRs with disease status, and machine learning to predict cytomegalovirus infection status. A later genetic analysis took genome-wide SNP genotypes for about 55% of the 666 donors and used that subset as a discovery cohort. Donor age, sex, ethnicity and CMV serostatus were compiled alongside the repertoire data. Along with the roughly 710-subject first cohort, a separate validation cohort of over 90 different subjects was used. Across around 400 genotyped donors of the cohort, an average of 235,054 unique TCR beta nucleotide sequences per donor were sequenced, and 15% to 20% of those sequences were non-productive. An early release covering roughly 640 HLA-typed donors comprised around 300 gigabases of sequencing data and some 79 million unique TCR sequences. All discovery cohort repertoires had been generated on a single sequencing platform. The study was designed to test whether signatures of past pathogen exposure could be identified by cataloging public T cell receptors. To decide whether each TCR beta V gene segment behaved as functional or pseudogenic, an earlier analysis of some 570 of the donors relied on high-throughput TCR beta sequencing. Typing coverage differed by locus: A, B, C, DRB1 and DQB1 were typed in roughly 620-630 donors, DQA1 in about 510, DPA1 in 600 to 610, and DPB1 in just under 490. In the later analysis, no new phenotypic data were used to find candidate immune exposures; instead, reliance was placed on TCR beta sequences and their occurrence across donors. The genetic ancestry cluster associated with self-reported Caucasian donors included 81% of the approximately 400 genotyped donors.

The cohort comprised fewer than 700 healthy bone marrow donors. At the time of sampling, all cohort members were nominally healthy, though unrecorded immune exposures were likely present. The donor was CMV seronegative and belonged to the group of 352 seronegative cohort members. Every donor gave a peripheral blood sample, and the peripheral blood mononuclear cells from that sample were used for TCR beta sequencing. The Qiagen DNeasy Blood Extraction Kit was used to extract genomic DNA from the blood cell samples. Trimmed from V: 4 bases; trimmed from J: 4 bases; junction bases lacking a gene match: 14. The CDR3 measures 17 amino acids from cysteine to phenylalanine. The read is trimmed to its CDR3 DNA, 51 bases read in frame from base 1. From the germline V gene, CDR1 is MGHRA and CDR2 is YSYEKL. As concerns this clone: What antigen it recognizes has not been identified.

Study-wide findings and limitations: Compared with the 666-donor mean, donors in an Asian-associated ancestry cluster had fewer N-insertions in productive TCRs, according to a later genetic analysis. The authors suggested that the approach could potentially be generalized to other disease states and immunological phenotypes. In a later genetic analysis, a missense DCLRE1C variant was associated with V-gene and J-gene trimming of TCR beta chains, and the association was replicated in an independent cohort. Linkage disequilibrium might explain the correlated functional status among segregating V segments, but an unknown experimental factor could not be excluded. A later analysis found that TCR association rates varied across HLA loci, with DRB1 alleles showing the most associated TCRs and HLA-C alleles the fewest. For the cohort, immune exposure information was limited to CMV serostatus. A later analysis found that HLA-associated TCR beta chains were more clonally expanded and had lower generation probabilities than equally common non-associated chains. In a later analysis, most CMV-associated TCR beta chains were found to appear HLA-restricted, with HLA associations seemingly driven largely by CMV exposure. The 87-base-pair reads could not distinguish some IMGT-functional V segments, including TRBV6-2 and TRBV6-3, so those segments were excluded. A cluster of highly shared sequence variants was judged likely to represent a technical artifact of the sequencing pipeline. A total of around 150 TCR beta chains were listed by the study as associated with cytomegalovirus. Presence/absence analyses assumed roughly uniform sequencing depth across donors, an assumption that may not hold. A later analysis reported that several top co-occurrence clusters appeared linked to parvovirus B19, influenza, CMV and Epstein-Barr virus. HLA typing was unavailable for some donors at each locus, so association tests used only the typed subset. In vitro tests confirmed that a few of the cytomegalovirus-associated TCR beta chains recognize cytomegalovirus antigens. Because counts were too low, more than 15 rarely observed V segments, including chromosome 9 orphons, were left out of the earlier analysis of approximately 580 of the donors. A further reported finding was that TCR beta sequences accurately predicted the HLA-A and HLA-B alleles for most subjects in the first cohort. At a false discovery rate of 0.05, a later analysis linked some 17,000 TCR beta sequences to specific HLA alleles. In an earlier analysis of about 550 of the donors, most TCR beta V segments were observed in productive rearrangements about 87% or about 30% of the time, broadly matching IMGT annotations. The classifier was reported to diagnose cytomegalovirus status with high specificity and sensitivity in both the original and validation cohorts. Most TCR sequences were observed very rarely across donors, whereas some public TCRs were present in many individuals. The cohort was sequenced for TCR beta chains only, and without alpha or paired-chain data the features that could be detected were limited. Assigning TCR associations to individual alleles was difficult when HLA alleles, especially DR and DQ, strongly co-occurred.

The library was made by the immunoSEQ multiplex PCR assay. For the multiplex PCR, a mixture combining 60 forward primers for TCR Vbeta segments and 13 reverse primers for TCR Jbeta segments was used. The CDR3 region of rearranged TCR beta genes was amplified from genomic DNA with a multiplex PCR assay. On the Illumina HiSeq System, the amplified TCR beta libraries were sequenced as 87-base-pair reads. The published analysis was carried out like this. A later analysis tallied 75 million to 95 million unique TCR beta chains across the 660 or so repertoires, and some 10 million of those chains were shared by two or more donors. A nearest-neighbor algorithm error-corrected the raw reads and collapsed the reads into unique sequences, merging closely related sequences to remove PCR and sequencing errors. CDR3 sequences were aligned to IMGT reference sequences to assign V, D and J gene segments. For a sequence to be retained, a match of at least six nucleotides was required to both a V gene segment and a J gene segment. Rearrangements were classified as productive when the CDR3 lacked stop codons and remained in frame with V and J, and all other rearrangements were classified as non-productive. Following IMGT convention, CDR3 was defined as the stretch from the second conserved V-encoded cysteine to the conserved J-encoded phenylalanine. The earlier analysis of 500 to 650 of the donors excluded any sequence lacking an unambiguous match to a single V gene segment. An earlier analysis of some 610 of the donors called V segments functional above 56.7% productive rearrangements and segregating when the between-donor standard deviation exceeded 5%. A statistical classification framework was built for diagnosing cytomegalovirus status from the catalog of TCR beta chain sequences. A later analysis assigned V and J genes by comparing TCR nucleotide sequences with IMGT/GENE-DB human TR gene sequences. In a later analysis, CDR3 sequences and most-parsimonious VDJ recombination scenarios were assigned using the TCRdist pipeline. A later analysis defined each TCR beta chain by its CDR3 amino acid sequence plus V-gene family, and excluded reads lacking a unique V-gene family. In a later analysis, around 600 highly shared, low-generation-probability nucleotide sequences were removed to address suspected cross-contamination and a sequencing artifact. For each public chain, a later analysis derived a clonal expansion index from normalized ranks of inferred template counts within each repertoire. In a later analysis, generation probabilities were computed with a VDJ recombination model fitted to out-of-frame rearrangements, and the resulting probabilities were checked against IGoR. Hypergeometric tests were used in a later analysis to score TCR-TCR, TCR-HLA and TCR-CMV co-occurrence, with a repertoire-size bias correction applied to the TCR pairs. To estimate false discovery rates, a later analysis permuted the HLA or CMV assignments 20 times. In a later analysis, co-occurring TCRs were grouped using DBSCAN, with TCRdist sequence similarity added in when clustering inside HLA-allele-positive subsets. Repertoires with fewer than 30,000 or more than 120,000 public chains, plus five repertoires with anomalous nucleotide sharing, were excluded from co-occurrence clustering. This immuneACCESS table, as held by TCRdb, lists in-frame sequences with V and J called but not all clones. Of the missing ones, under half trace to an unresolved V gene in checked studies; the others have no known cause. V and J calls and clone size are those listed in that table; D and trimming were worked out from the DNA. The sample's records list more than 40,000 clones. Clones ranked in the top ten supply approximately 1% of the sample.

This clonotype was sampled from a woman aged 40 to 55 in good health and CMV-seronegative. Input material: PBMCs. The receptor chain draws on TRBV4-1 and TRBJ2-7; TRBD1 agrees with 9 junctional bases. DNA sequence: TGCGCCAGCAGCCCAAATACAGGGGGCTGGGGTGTTTACGAGCAGTACTTC. It translates as CASSPNTGGWGVYEQYF.